Each of the 26 T cell receptor beta chains below was sequenced from the same sample in a study of blood T cell repertoires in COVID-19. Sequencing was performed with immunoSEQ multiplex PCR; in TCRdb, only in-frame clones are kept and a portion is missing. The sample holds about 240,000 clones, approximately 91% seen once. The sequencing sample was made of peripheral blood. The receptors derive from a woman aged 25 to 39 with acute or convalescent COVID-19.

The V and J genes are TRBV5-1 and TRBJ2-1; 10 positions match TRBD2. The junction had 11 bases not matched to a gene; V was cut back by 4 bases and J by 10 bases. CDR1 and CDR2 (germline): SGHRS, YFSETQ. There are 15 residues in the CDR3. The CDR3 DNA sequence: TGCGCCAGCAGCAACAGACTAGCGGGCCGTCAGGAGCAGTTCTTC. This codes for CASSNRLAGRQEQFF.

This clone showed up just a few times. This sequence joins TRBV19 and TRBJ1-1; D gene ambiguous. Germline lookup yields CDR1 LNHDA and CDR2 SQIVND (reference sequence). The CDR3 has 14 amino acids. V lost 7 bases to trimming and J lost 1 base, with 13 bases between them. CDR3 region: CASTFSGQNTEAFF. The CDR3 DNA sequence: TGTGCCAGTACCTTTAGTGGGCAGAACACTGAAGCTTTCTTT.

This clone was observed once. V gene TRBV4-3 combines with J gene TRBJ2-2, with 11 bases identical to TRBD2. The CDR3 spans 16 residues. J lost 2 bases, V lost 3 bases, and 2 bases had no gene match. Germline assignment: CDR1 LGHNA and CDR2 YSLEER. The CDR3 nucleotides are TGCGCCAGCAGCCACGGGACTAGCGGTAACACCGGGGAGCTGTTTTTT. Amino acid sequence: CASSHGTSGNTGELFF.

The V and J genes are TRBV9 and TRBJ1-2, with D perhaps matching TRBD1 (6 bases). Trimming cost V 2 bases and J 6 bases, with 14 bases left between them. This CDR3 has 14 amino acids. CDR1 is SGDLS and CDR2 is YYNGEE in the germline V gene. The CDR3 here is CASSVTTGLDGYTF. Here the CDR3 DNA reads TGTGCCAGCAGCGTCACGACAGGTTTGGATGGCTACACCTTC.

The J gene is TRBJ2-5, the V gene TRBV6-5, with D tentatively TRBD1 (6 bases). The germline V gene has CDR1 MNHEY and CDR2 SVGAGI. CDR3 length equals 11 residues. V lost 5 bases and J 5 bases, leaving 6 bases between the germline ends. CDR3 sequence reads: CASSQGETQYF. CDR3 DNA: TGTGCCAGCAGTCAGGGGGAGACCCAGTACTTC.

The chain links TRBV14 to TRBJ2-3; the D is unclear. The V and J ends lost 0 bases and 5 bases respectively, with 6 bases between them. Per germline, CDR1 SGHDN and CDR2 FVKESK. This CDR3 has 13 residues. The CDR3 DNA reads TGTGCCAGCAGCCAAGATCTAGTAGATACGCAGTATTTT. Translated, it gives CASSQDLVDTQYF.

In its sample, this clone was seen once. The chain uses TRBV11-2 and TRBJ2-7, with 7 bases lining up with TRBD2. Trimming removed 5 bases from V and 0 bases from J; junction bases left unmatched: 4. Germline CDR1 is SGHAT and CDR2 is FQNNGV. This CDR3 is 14 amino acids long. DNA for the CDR3: TGTGCCAGCAGCGCGGGAGCGGCCTCCTACGAGCAGTACTTC. Translated: CASSAGAASYEQYF. The full variable domain, in which reference TRBV11-2 and TRBJ2-7 provide the parts outside the CDR3, is EAGVAQSPRYKIIEKRQSVAFWCNPISGHATLYWYQQILGQGPKLLIQFQNNGVVDDSQLPKDRFSAERLKGVDSTLKIQPAKLEDSAVYLCASSAGAASYEQYFGPGTRLTVT.

The chain employs TRBV4-3 and TRBJ2-1, with TRBD2 matching over 11 bases. The V gene's germline CDR1 is LGHNA and CDR2 YSLEER. J gave up 4 bases and V 0 bases, and 17 bases lay outside the gene matches. This CDR3 has 21 amino acids. The CDR3 sequence is CASSQDLAGGLAGGLYNEQFF. DNA of the CDR3: TGCGCCAGCAGCCAAGATCTGGCAGGGGGGCTAGCGGGAGGCCTATACAATGAGCAGTTCTTC.

The V gene is TRBV7-9, the J gene TRBJ2-7; TRBD2 matches at 7 bases. Germline CDR1 and CDR2: SEHNR and FQNEAQ (reference sequence). The CDR3 spans 17 residues. J was trimmed by 5 bases and V by 4 bases; bases with no gene match: 17. The CDR3 bases are TGTGCCAGCAGCTCCGCCGGCGACCGCGGGAGAAAAAACGAGCAGTACTTC. Protein sequence: CASSSAGDRGRKNEQYF.

The sample holds a few counts of this clone. The rearrangement links TRBV7-2 to TRBJ2-7; TRBD1 agrees at 8 bases. V was pared by 5 bases and J by 7 bases, with 10 bases of the junction left unmatched. Germline lookup yields CDR1 SGHTA and CDR2 FQGNSA. The CDR3 is made up of 14 amino acids. The CDR3 is CASSPSRGRGEQYF. In nucleotides, the CDR3 is TGTGCCAGCAGCCCCAGCAGGGGGCGAGGGGAGCAGTACTTC. The full variable domain, in which reference TRBV7-2 and TRBJ2-7 provide the parts outside the CDR3, is GAGVSQSPSNKVTEKGKDVELRCDPISGHTALYWYRQSLGQGLEFLIYFQGNSAPDKSGLPSDRFSAERTGGSVSTLTIQRTQQEDSAVYLCASSPSRGRGEQYFGPGTRLTVT.

CDR3: CASSSGVRLAPQETQYF. CDR3 DNA sequence: TGTGCCAGTAGTTCCGGGGTTAGACTAGCGCCCCAAGAGACCCAGTACTTC. The J gene is TRBJ2-5, the V gene TRBV19, with 8 bases matching TRBD2. V shed 5 bases and J 1 base; nucleotides not matched to a gene: 12. CDR1 and CDR2 (germline): LNHDA, SQIVND (reference sequence). The CDR3 sequence is 17 residues long.

This chain links TRBV5-1 with TRBJ2-5; possible D gene TRBD1, 5 bases. The CDR3 sequence is 14 residues long. Germline CDR1 and CDR2: SGHRS and YFSETQ. Trimming took 2 bases from V and 2 from J, leaving 10 bases between them. In DNA, the CDR3 is TGCGCCAGCAGCTTTCGACAGCTACAAGAGACCCAGTACTTC. It encodes CASSFRQLQETQYF. Drawing the rest from reference TRBV5-1 and TRBJ2-5, the complete variable domain is KAGVTQTPRYLIKTRGQQVTLSCSPISGHRSVSWYQQTPGQGLQFLFEYFSETQRNKGNFPGRFSGRQFSNSRSEMNVSTLELGDSALYLCASSFRQLQETQYFGPGTRLLVL.

The genes are TRBV6-2 or TRBV6-3 and TRBJ2-1; D unresolved. Trimming stripped 3 bases from V and 5 bases from J, with 5 bases between. Looked up from germline, CDR1 is MNHEY and CDR2 is SVGEGT. The CDR3 consists of 12 residues. The CDR3 sequence: CASSYEHNEQFF. The CDR3 DNA reads TGTGCCAGCAGTTATGAGCACAATGAGCAGTTCTTC.

The chain combines TRBV27 with TRBJ2-1; TRBD2 aligns across 8 bases. Germline loops: CDR1 MNHEY, CDR2 SMNVEV (reference sequence). V dropped 5 bases and J dropped 8; count of bases not matched to a gene: 8. This CDR3 contains 14 residues. CDR3 residues: CASSVTGGPDEQFF. The DNA of the CDR3 is TGTGCCAGCAGTGTGACGGGAGGGCCCGATGAGCAGTTCTTC.

The V gene is TRBV6-5, the J gene TRBJ2-1; 8 bases are shared with TRBD1. The germline gives CDR1 MNHEY, CDR2 SVGAGI. The CDR3 consists of 16 residues. The J segment lost 2 bases and the V segment lost 3 bases, leaving 6 bases of the junction unmatched. CDR3 protein: CASSYDRGRPYNEQFF. The CDR3 nucleotides read TGTGCCAGCAGTTATGACAGGGGTCGCCCCTACAATGAGCAGTTCTTC.

This chain connects TRBV19 to TRBJ1-5; weak D call: TRBD1 (6 bases). V was pared by 5 bases and J by 0 bases, with 23 bases between. Germline assignment: CDR1 LNHDA and CDR2 SQIVND (reference sequence). This CDR3 region has 19 residues. CDR3 protein: CASSFGPDRKLYSNQPQHF. In DNA form, the CDR3 reads TGTGCCAGTAGTTTTGGGCCTGACAGGAAGCTATATAGCAATCAGCCCCAGCATTTT.

V gene TRBV6-6 combines with J gene TRBJ2-2; D gene ambiguous. This CDR3 comprises 16 residues. CDR1 is MNHNY and CDR2 is SVGAGI in the germline V gene (reference sequence). V lost 4 bases, J lost 3 bases, and 15 bases lay in between. The CDR3 reads CASSFVSLVYTGELFF. CDR3 nucleotides: TGTGCCAGCAGTTTCGTTAGCCTAGTGTACACCGGGGAGCTGTTTTTT.

The chain couples TRBV6-5 to TRBJ1-5; D gene uncertain. CDR1 is MNHEY and CDR2 is SVGAGI in the germline V gene. The CDR3 sequence is 13 residues long. The germline V and J ends were trimmed by 6 bases and 1 base, with 7 bases remaining between them. The CDR3 reads CASRELSNQPQHF. The DNA of the CDR3 is TGTGCCAGCAGGGAGTTGAGCAATCAGCCCCAGCATTTT.

This chain uses TRBV21-1 with TRBJ2-5; the table's D call, TRBD2, has no DNA check behind it. TRBV21-1 is a recognized pseudogene. The CDR3 spans 13 residues. The CDR3 DNA is TGTGCCAACCTTCTGGTGGGGGGGGAGACCCAGTACTTC. Translating gives CANLLVGGETQYF.

The chain joins TRBV5-1 to TRBJ2-7; 8 bases map to TRBD1. V dropped 4 bases and J dropped 1; count of bases not matched to a gene: 1. Germline V gene data show CDR1 as SGHRS and CDR2 as YFSETQ. The CDR3 sequence is 13 residues long. The CDR3, as DNA: TGCGCCAGCAGCGGGGACAGGTCCTACGAGCAGTACTTC. Translated, it gives CASSGDRSYEQYF.

V usage is TRBV11-3 and J usage is TRBJ2-5, with D possibly being TRBD2 (6 bases). The V gene lost 5 bases and the J gene lost 4 bases, with 20 bases spanning the gap. This CDR3 has 16 residues. CDR1 is SGHNT, CDR2 YENEEA, per germline. The chain's CDR3 is CASSKTGITGVETQYF. The DNA of the CDR3 is TGTGCCAGCAGCAAGACCGGAATAACGGGGGTAGAGACCCAGTACTTC.

The chain combines TRBV24-1 with TRBJ2-1, with D tentatively TRBD2 (5 bases). Germline V gene data show CDR1 as KGHDR and CDR2 as SFDVKD. This CDR3 comprises 13 residues. Trimming left V 3 bases short and J 9 bases short, with 11 bases between. CDR3 DNA: TGTGCCACCAGTGATACTTCCGGGGTTGAGCAGTTCTTC. This codes for CATSDTSGVEQFF.

This clone was observed once. The chain employs TRBV5-1 and TRBJ2-3; 13 bases match TRBD2. The CDR3 sequence is 17 residues long. The junction had 10 bases not matched to a gene; V was cut back by 4 bases and J by 5 bases. Germline V gene data show CDR1 as SGHRS and CDR2 as YFSETQ. CDR3 sequence: CASSGGLAGIARDTQYF. CDR3 in DNA: TGCGCCAGCAGCGGGGGACTAGCGGGGATTGCACGAGATACGCAGTATTTT.

DNA for the CDR3: TGTGCCAGCAGTCGATCGGTGGGTCAGGCTAATTCACCCCTCCACTTT. It translates to CASSRSVGQANSPLHF. The chain combines TRBV27 with TRBJ1-6; D unresolved. CDR1 and CDR2 (germline): MNHEY, SMNVEV (reference sequence). There are 16 residues in the CDR3. V was shortened by 5 bases and J by 6 bases, with 17 bases between the two germline ends.

The CDR3 DNA is TGTGCCAGCAGCTTAGATCTAGGCGGAGCTAGCACAGATACGCAGTATTTT. The encoded protein is CASSLDLGGASTDTQYF. The chain combines TRBV11-3 with TRBJ2-3; no clear D. This CDR3 spans 17 amino acids. Trimming took off 0 bases at V and 0 bases at J, with 13 bases between the two ends. Germline V gene sequence: CDR1 SGHNT, CDR2 YENEEA.

The rearrangement links TRBV12-3 or TRBV12-4 to TRBJ1-5; D uncertain. This CDR3 has 12 amino acids. V shed 3 bases and J shed 9 bases, with 9 bases lying between them. The CDR3 region is CASSFRDRPQHF. Written as DNA, the CDR3 is TGTGCCAGCAGTTTCCGGGATAGGCCCCAGCATTTT.